Given below is one T cell receptor beta chain in context. The data originate from a study of human T cells and chemical hapten exposure. Overall study context: Small differences in pooled library volume mainly drove the variation in TCR yields per sample.

This CDR3 spans 11 amino acids. Germline assignment: CDR1 MGHRA and CDR2 YSYEKL. With 4 bases clipped from V and 12 bases from J, the junction kept 2 bases outside the gene matches. Via MiXCR, TCRdb re-called the RACE reads, giving one row per CDR3 protein. The sample lists 270,000 or so distinct CDR3 sequences, around 7.7% occurring once. Time point described: pre-sensitization, week 0. Specified treatment: therapeutic diphenylcyclopropenone sensitization with weekly scalp DPC. This sequence joins TRBV4-1 and TRBJ2-1; TRBD1 aligns across 8 bases. This specimen consisted of whole blood, obtained in connection with sensitization to the hapten diphenylcyclopropenone (DPC). This sequence was found in a man younger than 35 with alopecia areata. Some clones in this sample may be carry-over from other donors' samples. CDR3 protein: CASSRGTGQFF. CDR3 in DNA: TGCGCCAGCAGCCGAGGGACAGGGCAGTTCTTC.